This T cell receptor beta chain was sequenced for a study of PD-1 blockade in classical Hodgkin lymphoma. This CDR3 contains 14 residues. The V gene lost 2 bases and the J gene lost 2 bases, with 10 bases spanning the gap. Germline-derived CDR1 and CDR2 are SGHDT and YYEEEE. Regarding this clone: The antigen remains unidentified.

Regarding the study as a whole: Those starting nivolumab under 1 year post-ASCT were excluded. A significant rise in TCR diversity by C4D1 was seen for CD4+ but not CD8+ cells.

Each patient's relapse followed autologous stem cell transplantation, and brentuximab vedotin exposure varied. Libraries were prepared by immunoSEQ multiplex PCR; TCRdb keeps only in-frame clonotypes and omits some of them. The profile shows over 15,000 clones, about 81% of them singletons. The chain recombines TRBV5-6 with TRBJ1-1; D gene ambiguous. The receptor's source is a human donor with classical Hodgkin lymphoma. The sample in question was peripheral blood mononuclear cells (PBMCs), obtained at baseline. Written as DNA, the CDR3 is TGTGCCAGCAGCTTTAGGTACAGTAACACTGAAGCTTTCTTT. Translated: CASSFRYSNTEAFF.